The 18 T cell receptor beta chains below were found in one sample sequenced in a study of PD-1 blockade in classical Hodgkin lymphoma. After autologous stem cell transplantation all patients relapsed, and prior brentuximab vedotin exposure differed between cohorts. The repertoire was sequenced with immunoSEQ multiplex PCR; TCRdb's copy has only in-frame clones and lacks some. This table has 43,000 or so clones, around 70% appearing once. The sequences come from peripheral blood mononuclear cells (PBMCs), collected at baseline. These receptors were taken from a human donor with classical Hodgkin lymphoma.

CDR3: CASSQGLRGGRAPDTQYF. The DNA for the CDR3 is TGTGCCAGCAGCCAAGGGCTCCGCGGCGGGAGGGCCCCAGATACGCAGTATTTT. The chain uses TRBV4-2 and TRBJ2-3, with TRBD2 matching 9 bases. V lost 1 base and J lost 4; bases outside the gene matches: 12. This CDR3 has 18 amino acids. Germline loops: CDR1 LGHNA, CDR2 YNFKEQ.

This clone occurred once. This sequence joins TRBV7-2 and TRBJ2-3, with D uncertain. CDR1 SGHTA and CDR2 FQGNSA come from the germline V gene. Trimming took off 0 bases at V and 5 bases at J, with 15 bases between the two ends. The CDR3 loop spans 16 amino acids. The CDR3 region is CASSLALLRSGDTQYF. The DNA for the CDR3 is TGTGCCAGCAGCTTAGCTCTACTACGTTCTGGAGATACGCAGTATTTT.

The rearrangement links TRBV7-2 to TRBJ2-5; 10 nucleotides match TRBD2. The end of the DNA aligns better with TRBJ2-7, so the J call may be wrong. The CDR3 is 15 residues long. In germline, CDR1 is SGHTA, CDR2 FQGNSA. The DNA of the CDR3 is TGTGCCAGCAGCCCAGCGGGAGGGGGAGTGTACGAGCAGTACTTC. Its protein is CASSPAGGGVYEQYF.

The CDR3 region is CATSRELAGMYNEQFF. CDR3 coding DNA: TGTGCCACCAGCAGAGAACTAGCGGGGATGTACAATGAGCAGTTCTTC. The V call is TRBV15, the J call TRBJ2-1; 10 positions match TRBD2. The CDR3 covers 16 residues. The V gene's germline CDR1 is LNHNV and CDR2 YYDKDF (reference sequence). V shed 0 bases and J 4 bases; nucleotides not matched to a gene: 3.

CDR3 region: CASSVEWPSSYEQYF. CDR3 in DNA: TGTGCCAGCAGCGTAGAGTGGCCTTCCTCCTACGAGCAGTACTTC. The V gene is TRBV9, the J gene TRBJ2-7, with unresolved D. V shed 0 bases and J shed 0 bases, with 10 bases lying between them. This CDR3 is 15 amino acids long. Germline-derived CDR1 and CDR2 are SGDLS and YYNGEE.

CDR3 sequence (DNA): TGTGCCAGCAGGGCCGGAGTTGGACGGCCTGAAGCTTTCTTT. It is translated as CASRAGVGRPEAFF. The chain combines TRBV25-1 with TRBJ1-1, with D hard to call. Germline V gives CDR1 MGHDK, CDR2 SYGVNS. This CDR3 spans 14 amino acids. Deletions cut 6 bases from V and 6 bases from J, with 17 bases between.

This chain links TRBV5-1 with TRBJ2-7; tentative D call: TRBD1 (5 bases). The germline gives CDR1 SGHRS, CDR2 YFSETQ. This CDR3 is 14 amino acids long. V was trimmed by 1 base and J by 4 bases, leaving 12 bases between them. Here the CDR3 DNA reads TGCGCCAGCAGCTTGACCCAGGGTTTGTACGAGCAGTACTTC. Its protein product is CASSLTQGLYEQYF.

This clone was counted only a few times. This rearrangement joins TRBV21-1 to TRBJ1-1; whether TRBD1, the table's D call, matches the DNA was not checked. TRBV21-1 is reported as a pseudogene. This CDR3 contains 13 residues. CDR3 bases: TGTGCCACCCAGAGCACAAGGGGCACTGAAGCTTTCTTT. Translating gives CATQSTRGTEAFF.

The genes are TRBV5-1 and TRBJ2-3; the match to TRBD2 covers 13 bases. Looked up from germline, CDR1 is SGHRS and CDR2 is YFSETQ. This CDR3 contains 18 residues. J gave up 4 bases and V 0 bases, and 8 bases lay outside the gene matches. CDR3 DNA sequence: TGCGCCAGCAGCTTGGCCTTAAGACTAGCGGGGGGCGCAGATACGCAGTATTTT. It translates to CASSLALRLAGGADTQYF.

CDR3 bases: TGCAGTGCTAGCGGGGGGAATGAGCAGTTCTTC. It codes for CSASGGNEQFF. This sequence joins TRBV20-1 and TRBJ2-1; 7 bases are shared with TRBD2. The CDR3 has 11 residues. The germline V gene encodes CDR1 DFQATT and CDR2 SNEGSKA (reference sequence). V lost 3 bases, J lost 7 bases, and 0 bases stayed unmatched.

This clone was counted between two and nine times. The V gene is TRBV9, the J gene TRBJ1-6; possible D gene TRBD1, 6 bases. CDR1 is SGDLS, CDR2 YYNGEE, per germline. V was trimmed by 2 bases and J by 3 bases, leaving 12 bases between them. The CDR3 sequence is 16 residues long. This CDR3 is CASSVFQDSYNSPLHF. For the CDR3, the DNA is TGTGCCAGCAGCGTTTTTCAGGACAGCTATAATTCACCCCTCCACTTT.

The sample holds a few counts of this clone. The chain has TRBV28 and TRBJ2-7, with 8 positions matching TRBD1. V shed 6 bases, J shed 3 bases, and the junction held 7 bases outside the gene matches. This CDR3 contains 14 residues. CDR1 is MDHEN and CDR2 is SYDVKM in the germline V gene. The CDR3 here is CASRGQVEDYEQYF. Here the CDR3 DNA reads TGTGCCAGCAGGGGACAGGTGGAGGACTACGAGCAGTACTTC.

The rearrangement joins TRBV5-1 to TRBJ1-2, with D tentatively TRBD1 (5 bases). CDR1 SGHRS and CDR2 YFSETQ come from the germline V gene. The CDR3 loop spans 13 amino acids. The germline V and J ends were trimmed by 1 base and 4 bases, with 8 bases remaining between them. CDR3 sequence: CASSLTGAYGYTF. The CDR3 DNA follows: TGCGCCAGCAGCTTGACAGGAGCCTATGGCTACACCTTC.

The count of this clone is one. The chain has TRBV4-1 and TRBJ1-1; 10 bases are a match to TRBD1. The CDR3 is made up of 17 amino acids. The ends lost 3 bases at V and 5 bases at J; junction bases unmatched: 12. Germline loops: CDR1 MGHRA, CDR2 YSYEKL. For the CDR3, the DNA is TGCGCCAGCAGCCATCTCTCCTCCGGGACAGGGGAAACTGAAGCTTTCTTT. Translation: CASSHLSSGTGETEAFF.

The chain recombines TRBV7-3 with TRBJ1-1; unclear D gene. The germline gives CDR1 SGHTA, CDR2 FQGTGA. The CDR3 loop spans 13 amino acids. V was cut by 4 bases and J by 4 bases, with 10 bases left in between. The CDR3 spells CASSSALSTEAFF. The CDR3 DNA sequence: TGTGCCAGCAGCTCGGCCCTTAGCACTGAAGCTTTCTTT.

This clone was seen a handful of times. The chain combines TRBV5-1 with TRBJ2-5; D is undetermined. The CDR3 is 11 residues long. V lost 7 bases and J lost 5, with 9 bases in between. Germline V gene sequence: CDR1 SGHRS, CDR2 YFSETQ. In nucleotides, the CDR3 is TGCGCCAGCCTCGGTCAGGAGACCCAGTACTTC. Amino acid sequence: CASLGQETQYF.

V usage is TRBV6-1 and J usage is TRBJ1-4, with a tentative D call TRBD1 (6 bases). V dropped 1 base and J dropped 5 bases, with 14 bases sitting between them. Looked up from germline, CDR1 is MNHNS and CDR2 is SASEGT. The CDR3 is 16 residues long. This chain's CDR3 is CASSEGFRGVNEKLFF. For the CDR3, the DNA is TGTGCCAGCAGTGAAGGTTTTAGGGGGGTAAATGAAAAACTGTTTTTT.

The V and J genes are TRBV30 and TRBJ2-5; D is undetermined. The J call is doubtful: the DNA matches TRBJ2-7 better. Germline lookup yields CDR1 GTSNPN and CDR2 SVGIG (reference sequence). This CDR3 is built from 12 residues. CDR3 sequence reads: CAWSFGVHEQYF. In DNA, the CDR3 is TGTGCCTGGAGTTTTGGGGTCCACGAGCAGTACTTC.